The TCR beta chain described here comes from a study of T-cell reconstitution after alpha-beta-depleted transplantation in children. Study-wide points: T-cell numbers and diversity, one year after transplant, stemmed largely from T cells that were newly produced.

Library preparation (for TCRbeta) was performed with unique molecular identifiers. TCRdb reprocessed the PCR reads via MiXCR and lists one record per CDR3 protein. Altogether hundreds of thousands of distinct CDR3 sequences are present, 20% to 30% being singletons, with the ten largest covering about 2.6%. With respect to this clonotype: The antigen is not known.

CDR1 and CDR2 (germline): MGHDK, SYGVNS. The V gene lost 7 bases and the J gene lost 6 bases, with 16 bases spanning the gap. The CDR3 consists of 13 residues. This receptor was obtained from a girl aged 2-10 years with Fanconi anemia, due to receive a stem cell transplant. The J gene is TRBJ2-7, the V gene TRBV25-1; D perhaps matches TRBD2 (7 bases). This specimen consisted of PBMCs, obtained before TCRalphabeta/CD19-depleted stem cell transplant. CDR3 DNA sequence: TGTGCCAGCACCCGATCTGGGGGGGCCGAGCAGTACTTC. Translation: CASTRSGGAEQYF.